The present TCR beta chain was sequenced within a study of vaccination and CD4 T cells after COVID-19. Sequencing of DNA taken from cultured CD4+ T cells relied on the Oncomine TCR Beta short-read assay. TCRdb analysed the PCR reads with MiXCR anew, one entry per CDR3 protein. The sample shows 12,000 or so distinct CDR3 sequences, about two thirds of them seen only once. A word on this clonotype: The antigen remains unidentified.

The treatment here: roughly 10-day PBMC culture with coronavirus spike peptide pools or control peptides (ViraFEST assay). Trimming left V 2 bases short and J 2 bases short, with 10 bases between. CDR1 is SGHRS and CDR2 is YFSETQ in the germline V gene. This CDR3 spans 15 amino acids. The origin of this receptor is a human donor who had recovered from COVID-19. Material: CD4+ T cells from blood, cultured in vitro. The V call is TRBV5-1, the J call TRBJ2-2; tentatively, D is TRBD1 or TRBD2 (6 bases each). The CDR3 coding sequence is TGCGCCAGCAGCTTCGGGGGCTTAAACACCGGGGAGCTGTTTTTT. Protein: CASSFGGLNTGELFF.